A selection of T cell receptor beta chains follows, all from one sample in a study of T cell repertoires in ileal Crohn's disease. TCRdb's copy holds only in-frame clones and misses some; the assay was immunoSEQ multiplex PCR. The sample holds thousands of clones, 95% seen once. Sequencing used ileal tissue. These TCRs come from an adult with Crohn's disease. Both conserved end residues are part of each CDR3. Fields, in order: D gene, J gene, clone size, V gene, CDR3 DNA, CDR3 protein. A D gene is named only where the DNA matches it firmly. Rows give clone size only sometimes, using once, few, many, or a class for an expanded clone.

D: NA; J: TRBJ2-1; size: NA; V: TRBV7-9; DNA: TGTGCCAGCAGTTGGAGGGGGCGGAGGGGCAATGAGCAGTTCTTC; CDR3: CASSWRGRRGNEQFF
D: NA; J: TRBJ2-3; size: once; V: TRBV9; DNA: TGTGCCAGCAGCGTAGTAGGAGTTGGCACAGATACGCAGTATTTT; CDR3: CASSVVGVGTDTQYF
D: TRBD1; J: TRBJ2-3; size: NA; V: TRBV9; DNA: TGTGCCAGCAGCGTAGTGGGGCAGGGGGCAGATACGCAGTATTTT; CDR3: CASSVVGQGADTQYF
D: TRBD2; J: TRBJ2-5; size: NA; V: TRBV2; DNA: TGTGCCAGCAGTGAATCCCGGGGTAGCGGGGGGCACCTTCGGGAGACCCAGTACTTC; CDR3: CASSESRGSGGHLRETQYF
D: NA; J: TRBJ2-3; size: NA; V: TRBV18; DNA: TGTGCCAGCTCACCGCTGGGGCCGGATCCAGATACGCAGTATTTT; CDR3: CASSPLGPDPDTQYF
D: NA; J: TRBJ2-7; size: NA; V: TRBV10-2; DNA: TGCGCCAGCCAAGCACCGAGCTACGAGCAGTACTTC; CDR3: CASQAPSYEQYF
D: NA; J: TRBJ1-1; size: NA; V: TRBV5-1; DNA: TGCGCCAGCAGCTTGGCCGGGGAAACAAACACTGAAGCTTTCTTT; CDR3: CASSLAGETNTEAFF
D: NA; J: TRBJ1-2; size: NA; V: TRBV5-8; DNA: TGTGCCAGCAGCGACGACAGCTATGGCTACACCTTC; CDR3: CASSDDSYGYTF
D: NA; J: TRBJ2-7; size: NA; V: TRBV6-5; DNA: TGTGCCAGCAGCCCCAGGTACCTGCAAGAGCAGTACTTC; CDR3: CASSPRYLQEQYF
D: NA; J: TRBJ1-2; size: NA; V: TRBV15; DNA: TGTGCCACCAGCAGAGCCGGCGGAGATGGCTACACCTTC; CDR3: CATSRAGGDGYTF
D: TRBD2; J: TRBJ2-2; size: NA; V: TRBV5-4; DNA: TGTGCCAGCAGCTCGGGACTAGCGGGGACCGGGGAGCTGTTTTTT; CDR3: CASSSGLAGTGELFF
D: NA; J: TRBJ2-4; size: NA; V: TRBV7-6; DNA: TGTGCCAGCGCAGGCTCGTCCAAAAACATTCAGTACTTC; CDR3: CASAGSSKNIQYF
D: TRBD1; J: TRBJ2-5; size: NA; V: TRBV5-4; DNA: TGTGCCAGCAGCGCCGGGACAGGGGGCGCAGAGACCCAGTACTTC; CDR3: CASSAGTGGAETQYF
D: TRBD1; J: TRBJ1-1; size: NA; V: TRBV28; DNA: TGTGCCAGCAGCTTGGGACAGGGGGTCACTGAAGCTTTCTTT; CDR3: CASSLGQGVTEAFF
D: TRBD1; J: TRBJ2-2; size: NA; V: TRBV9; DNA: TGTGCCAGCAGCAGACGGACAGGGTTGAGCACCGGGGAGCTGTTTTTT; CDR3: CASSRRTGLSTGELFF
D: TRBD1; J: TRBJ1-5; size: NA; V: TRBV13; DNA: TGTGCCAGCAAGAAACCCCGGGACAGGGTCTATCAGCCCCAGCATTTT; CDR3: CASKKPRDRVYQPQHF
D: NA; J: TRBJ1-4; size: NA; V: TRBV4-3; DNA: TGCGCCAGCAGCCAAGAAAGGATGGTCGGGGGAAAACTGTTTTTT; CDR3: CASSQERMVGGKLFF
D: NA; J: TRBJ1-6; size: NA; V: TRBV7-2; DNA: TGTGCCAGCAGCCACGTGGGCCGGACCTATAATTCACCCCTCCACTTT; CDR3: CASSHVGRTYNSPLHF
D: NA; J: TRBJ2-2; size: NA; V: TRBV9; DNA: TGTGCCAGCAGCGTATGGGGCCCTGACAAGGGTTTTTTCCAAACCGGGGAGCTGTTTTTT; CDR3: CASSVWGPDKGFFQTGELFF
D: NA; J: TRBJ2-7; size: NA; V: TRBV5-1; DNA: TGCGCCAGCAGCTCCGGACACCAACGGGACGAGCAGTACTTC; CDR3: CASSSGHQRDEQYF
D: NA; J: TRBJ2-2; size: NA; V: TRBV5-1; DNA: TGCGCCAGCAGCTCGGCGGCCCTGGGAAAGAATAGCGCCGGGGAGCTGTTTTTT; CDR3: CASSSAALGKNSAGELFF
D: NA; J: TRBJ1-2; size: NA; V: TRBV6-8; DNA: TGTGCCAGCAGTTACTCGGAACAGGGAACGGGTTTGAGTCGGGGCTACACCTTC; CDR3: CASSYSEQGTGLSRGYTF
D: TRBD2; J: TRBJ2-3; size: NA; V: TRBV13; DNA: TGTGCCAGCAGCTTACGACTAGCGGGGGCCACAGATACGCAGTATTTT; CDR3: CASSLRLAGATDTQYF
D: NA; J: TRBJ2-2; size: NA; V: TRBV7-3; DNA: TGTGCCAGCAGCTTAAAAGCCCCCAGGGGCTCGGGCACCGGGGAGCTGTTTTTT; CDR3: CASSLKAPRGSGTGELFF
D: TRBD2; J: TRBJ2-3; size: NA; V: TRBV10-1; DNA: TGCGCCAGCAGTGACGGCGGACTAGCAATAGATACGCAGTATTTT; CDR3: CASSDGGLAIDTQYF
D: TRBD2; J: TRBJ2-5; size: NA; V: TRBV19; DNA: TGTGCCAGTAGTCCTAGCGGGGGGGAAGAGACCCAGTACTTC; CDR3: CASSPSGGEETQYF
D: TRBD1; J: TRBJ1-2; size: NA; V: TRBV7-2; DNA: TGTGCCAGCAGCGCCCGACAGGGGGCAAATGGCTACACCTTC; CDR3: CASSARQGANGYTF
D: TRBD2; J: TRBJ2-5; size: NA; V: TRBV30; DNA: TGTGCCTGGAGTGGAATAGCGGGGGGGCAAGAGACCCAGTACTTC; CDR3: CAWSGIAGGQETQYF
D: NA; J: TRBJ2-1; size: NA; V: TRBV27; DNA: TGTGCCGAAATGTGGACAGACAATGAGCAGTTCTTC; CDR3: CAEMWTDNEQFF
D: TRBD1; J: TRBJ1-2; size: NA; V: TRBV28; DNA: TGTGCCAGCAGGACGACAGGGGTTGGTGGCTACACCTTC; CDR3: CASRTTGVGGYTF
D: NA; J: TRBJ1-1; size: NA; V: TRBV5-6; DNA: TGTGCCAGCAGCTTCCCGGGCGGGGGCACTGAAGCTTTCTTT; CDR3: CASSFPGGGTEAFF
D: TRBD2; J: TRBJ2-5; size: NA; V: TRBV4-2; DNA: TGTGCCAGCAGCCAAGCGACTAGCGGTGGGGAGACCCAGTACTTC; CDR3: CASSQATSGGETQYF
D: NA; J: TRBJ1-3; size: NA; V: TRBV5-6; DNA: TGTGCCAGCAGCTTTCGGGGGGCTGGAAACACCATATATTTT; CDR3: CASSFRGAGNTIYF
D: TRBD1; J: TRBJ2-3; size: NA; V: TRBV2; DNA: TGTGCCAGCAGTGAACAGGGGGTAGGTGATACGCAGTATTTT; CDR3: CASSEQGVGDTQYF
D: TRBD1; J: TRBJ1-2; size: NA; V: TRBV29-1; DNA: TGCAGCGTAATAGGACAGGGGCTGGGGGGCTACACCTTC; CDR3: CSVIGQGLGGYTF
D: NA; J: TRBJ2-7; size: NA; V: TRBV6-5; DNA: TGTGCCAGCAGAGCCGACGGTACTAGCTACGAGCAGTACTTC; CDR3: CASRADGTSYEQYF
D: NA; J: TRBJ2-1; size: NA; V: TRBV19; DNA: TGTGCCAGTAGTACGGACTTCGGATCCTACAATGAGCAGTTCTTC; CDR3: CASSTDFGSYNEQFF
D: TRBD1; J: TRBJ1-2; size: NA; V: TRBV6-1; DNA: TGTGCCAGCAGGCGGGACAGATCCCGTTATGGCTACACCTTC; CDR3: CASRRDRSRYGYTF
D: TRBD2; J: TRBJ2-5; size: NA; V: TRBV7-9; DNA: TGTGCCAGCAGCTCCAAGGGGGGGGGACTAGCCTTCTGGGAGACCCAGTACTTC; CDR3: CASSSKGGGLAFWETQYF
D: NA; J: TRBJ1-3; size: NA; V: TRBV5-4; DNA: TGTGCCAGCAGCGGGGGGACGGCCTCTGGAAACACCATATATTTT; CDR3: CASSGGTASGNTIYF
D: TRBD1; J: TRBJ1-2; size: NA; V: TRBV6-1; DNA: TGTGCCAGCAGCCCGACAGGGCGCGCCACCGGCTACACCTTC; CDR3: CASSPTGRATGYTF
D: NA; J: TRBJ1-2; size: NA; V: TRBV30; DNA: TGTGCCTGGAGTGGGGCGGCGGGGGCGCGGTCGAAGGGCTACACCTTC; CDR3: CAWSGAAGARSKGYTF
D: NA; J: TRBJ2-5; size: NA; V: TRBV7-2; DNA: TGTGCCAGCAGCCGCGGACGGACAAGCGAGACCCAGTACTTC; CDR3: CASSRGRTSETQYF
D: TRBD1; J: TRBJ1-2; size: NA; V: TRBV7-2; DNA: TGTGCCAGCAGCTTAGCGTATGGGGACAGCTATGGCTACACCTTC; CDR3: CASSLAYGDSYGYTF
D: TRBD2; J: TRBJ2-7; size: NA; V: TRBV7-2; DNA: TGTGCCAGCAGCGTCATAGCGGGGGCCACCTACGAGCAGTACTTC; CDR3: CASSVIAGATYEQYF
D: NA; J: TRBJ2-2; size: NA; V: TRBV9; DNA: TGTGCCAGCAGCGTAGGAGGCCTCGGGGAGCTGTTTTTT; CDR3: CASSVGGLGELFF
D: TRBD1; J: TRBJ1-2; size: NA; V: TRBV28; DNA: TGTGCCAGCAGTCCAAACCATCCGGGACAGCCGGGTGGCTACACCTTC; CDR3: CASSPNHPGQPGGYTF
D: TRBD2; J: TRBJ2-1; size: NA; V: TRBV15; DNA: TGTGCCACCAGCAGGGGGGGACTAGCGTCTTACAATGAGCAGTTCTTC; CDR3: CATSRGGLASYNEQFF
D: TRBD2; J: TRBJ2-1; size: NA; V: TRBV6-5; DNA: TGTGCCAGCAGTTACTTTAGCGGGTCTGGCAATGAGCAGTTCTTC; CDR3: CASSYFSGSGNEQFF
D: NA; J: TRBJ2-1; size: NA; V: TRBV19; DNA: TGTGCCAGTAGTCCCCGGGACTACAATGAGCAGTTCTTC; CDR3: CASSPRDYNEQFF
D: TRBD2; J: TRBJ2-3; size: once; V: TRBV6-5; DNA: TGTGCCAGCAGTAGCACTAGCGGGGGGGCCGCAAGGCAGTATTTT; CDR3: CASSSTSGGAARQYF
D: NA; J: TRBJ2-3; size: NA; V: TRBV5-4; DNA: TGTGCCAGCAGCACGGGGTGGGATACGCAGTATTTT; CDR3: CASSTGWDTQYF
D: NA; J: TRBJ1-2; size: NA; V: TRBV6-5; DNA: TGTGCCAGCAGTCGAGTGGGACTTTTTAACTATGGCTACACCTTC; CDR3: CASSRVGLFNYGYTF
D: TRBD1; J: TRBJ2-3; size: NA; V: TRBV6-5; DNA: TGTGCCAGCAAATGGGACAGGGAGAGAGATACGCAGTATTTT; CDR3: CASKWDRERDTQYF
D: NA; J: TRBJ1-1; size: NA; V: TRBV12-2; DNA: TGTGCAAGTCGCTTAGTCTGGGACATGAACACTGAAGCTTTCTTT; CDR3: CASRLVWDMNTEAFF
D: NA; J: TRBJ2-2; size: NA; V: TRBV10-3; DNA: TGTGCCACCAAAGGAGGGGGCCCTATGAACACCGGGGAGCTGTTTTTT; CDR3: CATKGGGPMNTGELFF
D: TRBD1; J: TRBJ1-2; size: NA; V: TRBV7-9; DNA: TGTGCCAGCAGCCGACCGGGGACAGGGTATGGCTACACCTTC; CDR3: CASSRPGTGYGYTF
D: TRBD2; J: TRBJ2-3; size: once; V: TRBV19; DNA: TGTGCCAGTAGTCCCAGCGGGGGGGCCTCTACGCAGTATTTT; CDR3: CASSPSGGASTQYF
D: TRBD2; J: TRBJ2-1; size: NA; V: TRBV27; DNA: TGTGCCAGCAGTTCGGGACTAGCGGGGGTCAGCTCCTACAATGAGCAGTTCTTC; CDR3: CASSSGLAGVSSYNEQFF
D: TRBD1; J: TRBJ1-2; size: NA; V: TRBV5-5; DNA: TGTGCCAGCAGCTTGGCCCCAGGGACAGGAGGGGACTATGGCTACACCTTC; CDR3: CASSLAPGTGGDYGYTF